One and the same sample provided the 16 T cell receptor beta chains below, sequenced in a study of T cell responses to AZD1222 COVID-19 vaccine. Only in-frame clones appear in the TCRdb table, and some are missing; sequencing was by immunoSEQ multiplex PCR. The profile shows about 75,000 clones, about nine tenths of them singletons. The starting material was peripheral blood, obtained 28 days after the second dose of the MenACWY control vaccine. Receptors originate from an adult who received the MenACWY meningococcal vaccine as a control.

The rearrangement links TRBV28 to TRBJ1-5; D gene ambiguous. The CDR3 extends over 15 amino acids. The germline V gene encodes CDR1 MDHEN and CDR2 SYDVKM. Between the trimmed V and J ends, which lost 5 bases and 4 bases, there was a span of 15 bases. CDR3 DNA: TGTGCCAGCAGTCAAAGGGAGAAGCCTAATCAGCCCCAGCATTTT. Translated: CASSQREKPNQPQHF.

This CDR3 reads CASSPGTGAVRVTEAFF. Written as DNA, the CDR3 is TGTGCCAGCTCACCAGGGACAGGGGCAGTTCGGGTCACTGAAGCTTTCTTT. This rearrangement joins TRBV18 to TRBJ1-1; 10 bases map to TRBD1. V dropped 2 bases and J dropped 4; count of bases not matched to a gene: 10. The CDR3 has 17 amino acids. Germline CDR1 is KGHSH and CDR2 is LQKENI.

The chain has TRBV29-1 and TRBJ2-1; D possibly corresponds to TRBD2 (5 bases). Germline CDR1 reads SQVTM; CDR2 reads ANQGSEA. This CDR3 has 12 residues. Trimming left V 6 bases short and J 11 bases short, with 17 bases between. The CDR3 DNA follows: TGCAGCGTGGAGACTACCCGCCCTCAGCAGTTCTTC. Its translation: CSVETTRPQQFF.

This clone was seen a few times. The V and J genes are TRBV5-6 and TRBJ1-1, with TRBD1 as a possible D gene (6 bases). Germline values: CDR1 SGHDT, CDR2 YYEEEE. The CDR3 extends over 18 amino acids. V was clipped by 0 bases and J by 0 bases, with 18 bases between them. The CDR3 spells CASSLEWGQGRMNTEAFF. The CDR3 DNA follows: TGTGCCAGCAGCTTGGAATGGGGCCAGGGGAGAATGAACACTGAAGCTTTCTTT.

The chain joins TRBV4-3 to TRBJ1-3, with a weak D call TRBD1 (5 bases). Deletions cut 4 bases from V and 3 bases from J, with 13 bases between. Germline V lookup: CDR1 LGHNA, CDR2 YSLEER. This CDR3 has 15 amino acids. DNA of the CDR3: TGCGCCAGCAGCCCCCTGGCGGGGGATGGAAACACCATATATTTT. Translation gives CASSPLAGDGNTIYF.

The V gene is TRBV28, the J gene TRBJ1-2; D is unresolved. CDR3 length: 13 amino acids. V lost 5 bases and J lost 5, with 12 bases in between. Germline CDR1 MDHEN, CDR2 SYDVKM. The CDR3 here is CASSGDAVYGYTF. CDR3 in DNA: TGTGCCAGCAGTGGTGACGCGGTTTATGGCTACACCTTC.

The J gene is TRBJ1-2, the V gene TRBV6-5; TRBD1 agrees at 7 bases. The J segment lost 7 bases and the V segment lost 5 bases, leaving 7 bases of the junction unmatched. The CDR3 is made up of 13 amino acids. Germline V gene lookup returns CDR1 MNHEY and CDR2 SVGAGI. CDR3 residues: CASSQGVKAGYTF. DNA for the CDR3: TGTGCCAGCAGTCAGGGGGTGAAGGCTGGCTACACCTTC.

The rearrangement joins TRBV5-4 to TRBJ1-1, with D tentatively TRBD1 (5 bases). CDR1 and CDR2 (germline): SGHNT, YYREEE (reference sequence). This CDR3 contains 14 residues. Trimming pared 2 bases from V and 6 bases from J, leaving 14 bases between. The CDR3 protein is CASSFGGVRAEAFF. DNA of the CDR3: TGTGCCAGCAGCTTCGGGGGGGTGAGAGCTGAAGCTTTCTTT.

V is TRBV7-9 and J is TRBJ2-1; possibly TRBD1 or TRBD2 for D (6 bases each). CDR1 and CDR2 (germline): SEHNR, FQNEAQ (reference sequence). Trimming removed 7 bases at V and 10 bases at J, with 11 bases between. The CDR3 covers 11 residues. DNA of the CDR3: TGTGCCAGCACGATAGGGGGGGAGCAGTTCTTC. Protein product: CASTIGGEQFF.

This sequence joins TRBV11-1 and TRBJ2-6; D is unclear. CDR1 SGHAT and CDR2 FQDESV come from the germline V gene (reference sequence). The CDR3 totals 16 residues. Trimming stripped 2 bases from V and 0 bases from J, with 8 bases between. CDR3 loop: CASSLQGPSGANVLTF. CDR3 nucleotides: TGTGCCAGCAGCTTACAAGGCCCCTCTGGGGCCAACGTCCTGACTTTC.

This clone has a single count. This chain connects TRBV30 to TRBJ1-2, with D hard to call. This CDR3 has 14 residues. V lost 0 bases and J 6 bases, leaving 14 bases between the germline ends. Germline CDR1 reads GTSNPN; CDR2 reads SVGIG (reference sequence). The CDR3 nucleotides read TGTGCCTGGAGTGTAAGGTCACAGATCCATGGCTACACCTTC. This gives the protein CAWSVRSQIHGYTF.

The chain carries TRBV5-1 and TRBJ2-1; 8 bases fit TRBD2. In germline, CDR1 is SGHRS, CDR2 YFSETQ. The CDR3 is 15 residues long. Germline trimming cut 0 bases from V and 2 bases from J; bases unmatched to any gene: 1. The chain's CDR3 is CASSLEGLAYNEQFF. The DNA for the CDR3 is TGCGCCAGCAGCTTGGAGGGACTAGCCTACAATGAGCAGTTCTTC.

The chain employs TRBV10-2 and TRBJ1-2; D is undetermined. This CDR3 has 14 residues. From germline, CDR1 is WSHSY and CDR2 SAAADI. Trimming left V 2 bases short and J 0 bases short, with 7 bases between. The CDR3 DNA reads TGCGCCAGCAGTGAGAAGGAGACTAACTATGGCTACACCTTC. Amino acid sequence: CASSEKETNYGYTF.

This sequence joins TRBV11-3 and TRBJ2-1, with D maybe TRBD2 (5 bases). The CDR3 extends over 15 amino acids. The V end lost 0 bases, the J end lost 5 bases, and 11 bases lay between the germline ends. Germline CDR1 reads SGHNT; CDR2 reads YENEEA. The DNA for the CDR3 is TGTGCCAGCAGCTTAGAGACTAACGTCAACAATGAGCAGTTCTTC. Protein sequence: CASSLETNVNNEQFF.

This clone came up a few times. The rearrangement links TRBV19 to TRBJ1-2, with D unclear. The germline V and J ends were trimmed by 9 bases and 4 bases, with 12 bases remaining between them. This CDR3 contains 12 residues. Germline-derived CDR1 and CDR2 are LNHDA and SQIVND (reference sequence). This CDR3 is CASRNQVYGYTF. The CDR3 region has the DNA TGTGCCAGCAGAAATCAGGTCTATGGCTACACCTTC.

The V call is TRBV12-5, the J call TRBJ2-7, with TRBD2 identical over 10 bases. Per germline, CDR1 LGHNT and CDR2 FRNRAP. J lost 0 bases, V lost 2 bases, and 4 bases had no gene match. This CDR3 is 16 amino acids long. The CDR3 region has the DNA TGTGCTAGTGGTTTGCCCACTAGCGGGGCCTCCTACGAGCAGTACTTC. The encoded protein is CASGLPTSGASYEQYF.